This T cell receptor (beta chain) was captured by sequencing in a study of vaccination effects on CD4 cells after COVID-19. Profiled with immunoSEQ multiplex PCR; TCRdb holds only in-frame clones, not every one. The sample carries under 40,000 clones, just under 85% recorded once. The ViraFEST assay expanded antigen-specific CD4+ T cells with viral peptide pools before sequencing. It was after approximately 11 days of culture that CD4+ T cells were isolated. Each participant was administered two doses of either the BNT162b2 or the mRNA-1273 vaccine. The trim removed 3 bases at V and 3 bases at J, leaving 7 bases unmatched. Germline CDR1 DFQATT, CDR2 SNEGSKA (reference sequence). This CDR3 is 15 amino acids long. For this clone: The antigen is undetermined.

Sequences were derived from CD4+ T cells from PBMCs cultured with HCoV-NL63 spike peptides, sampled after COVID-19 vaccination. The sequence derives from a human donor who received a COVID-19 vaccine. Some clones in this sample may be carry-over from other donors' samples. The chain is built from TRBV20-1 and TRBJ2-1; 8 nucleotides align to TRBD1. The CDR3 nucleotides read TGCAGTGCTAGTTCACGACAGGGGAGCTACAATGAGCAGTTCTTC. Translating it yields CSASSRQGSYNEQFF.